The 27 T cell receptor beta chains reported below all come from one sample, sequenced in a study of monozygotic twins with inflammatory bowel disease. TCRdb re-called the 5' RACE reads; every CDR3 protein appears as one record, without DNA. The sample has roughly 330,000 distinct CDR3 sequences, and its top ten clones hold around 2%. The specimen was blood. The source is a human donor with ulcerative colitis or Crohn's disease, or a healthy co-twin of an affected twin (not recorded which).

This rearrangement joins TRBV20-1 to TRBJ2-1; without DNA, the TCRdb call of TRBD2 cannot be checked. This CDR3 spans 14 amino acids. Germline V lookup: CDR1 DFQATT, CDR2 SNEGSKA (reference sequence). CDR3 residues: CSARLAGTLNEQFF.

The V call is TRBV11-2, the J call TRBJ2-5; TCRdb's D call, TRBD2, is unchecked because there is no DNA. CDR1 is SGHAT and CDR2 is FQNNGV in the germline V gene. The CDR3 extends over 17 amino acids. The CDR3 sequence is CASSLDWASGLKETQYF.

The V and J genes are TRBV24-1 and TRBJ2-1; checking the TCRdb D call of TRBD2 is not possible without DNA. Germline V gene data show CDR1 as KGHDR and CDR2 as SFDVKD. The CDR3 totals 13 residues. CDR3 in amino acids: CATSAGGKNEQFF.

CDR3 sequence: CSARASLSYEQYF. This chain uses TRBV20-1 with TRBJ2-7. The CDR3 is made up of 13 amino acids. Per the germline V gene, CDR1 is DFQATT and CDR2 is SNEGSKA (reference sequence).

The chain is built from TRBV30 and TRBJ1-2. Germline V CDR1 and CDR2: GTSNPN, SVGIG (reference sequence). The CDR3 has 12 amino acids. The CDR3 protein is CAWTPANYGYTF.

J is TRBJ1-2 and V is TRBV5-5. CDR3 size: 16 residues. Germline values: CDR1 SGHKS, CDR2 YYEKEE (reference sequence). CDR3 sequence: CASSFQPGTRGGGYTF.

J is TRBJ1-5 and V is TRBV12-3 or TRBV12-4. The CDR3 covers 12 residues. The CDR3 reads CASSSRFQPQHF.

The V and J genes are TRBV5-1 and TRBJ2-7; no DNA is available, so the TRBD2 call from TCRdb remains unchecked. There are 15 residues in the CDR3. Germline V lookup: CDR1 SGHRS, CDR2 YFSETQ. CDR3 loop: CASSSKGSPEHEQYF.

CDR3 loop: CASSEGGKNTGELFF. The chain joins TRBV21-1 to TRBJ2-2; TCRdb proposes TRBD2, but this gene call is untestable without DNA. TRBV21-1 is a pseudogene locus. The CDR3 is made up of 15 amino acids.

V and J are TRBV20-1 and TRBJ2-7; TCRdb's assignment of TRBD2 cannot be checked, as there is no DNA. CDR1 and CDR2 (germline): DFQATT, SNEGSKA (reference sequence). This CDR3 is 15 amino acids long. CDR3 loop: CSALPAMRGSYEQYF.

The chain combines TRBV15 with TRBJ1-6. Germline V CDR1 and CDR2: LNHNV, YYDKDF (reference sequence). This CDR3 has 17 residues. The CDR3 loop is CATSRGVVGRLNSPLHF.

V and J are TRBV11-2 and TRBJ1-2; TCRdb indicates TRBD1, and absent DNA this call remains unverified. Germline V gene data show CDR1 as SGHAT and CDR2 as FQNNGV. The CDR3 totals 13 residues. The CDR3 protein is CASRITGAYGYTF.

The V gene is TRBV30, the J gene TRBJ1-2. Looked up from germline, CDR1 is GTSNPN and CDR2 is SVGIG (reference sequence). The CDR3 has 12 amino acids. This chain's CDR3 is CAWTPEGYGYTF.

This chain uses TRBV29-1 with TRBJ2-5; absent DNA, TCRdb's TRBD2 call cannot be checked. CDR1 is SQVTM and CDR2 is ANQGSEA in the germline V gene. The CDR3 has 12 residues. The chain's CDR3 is CSVRLVRETQYF.

The CDR3 here is CASSPHGFRGTNYGYTF. The J gene is TRBJ1-2, the V gene TRBV27; TCRdb proposes TRBD1, but this gene call is untestable without DNA. This CDR3 contains 17 residues. CDR1 MNHEY and CDR2 SMNVEV come from the germline V gene (reference sequence).

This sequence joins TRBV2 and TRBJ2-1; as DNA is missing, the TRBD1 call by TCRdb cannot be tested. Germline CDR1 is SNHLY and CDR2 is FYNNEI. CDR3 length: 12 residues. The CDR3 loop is CASVDRGNEQFF.

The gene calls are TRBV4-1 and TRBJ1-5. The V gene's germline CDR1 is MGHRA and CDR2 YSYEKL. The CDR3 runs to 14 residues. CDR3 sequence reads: CASSQERGTQPQHF.

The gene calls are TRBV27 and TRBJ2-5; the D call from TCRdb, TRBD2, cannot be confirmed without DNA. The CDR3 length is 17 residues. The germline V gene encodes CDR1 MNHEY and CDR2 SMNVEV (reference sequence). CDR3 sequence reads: CASSTVAGGPIRETQYF.

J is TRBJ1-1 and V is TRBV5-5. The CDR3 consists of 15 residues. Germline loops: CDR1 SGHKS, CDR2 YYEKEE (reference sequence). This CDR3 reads CASSRTTPMNTEAFF.

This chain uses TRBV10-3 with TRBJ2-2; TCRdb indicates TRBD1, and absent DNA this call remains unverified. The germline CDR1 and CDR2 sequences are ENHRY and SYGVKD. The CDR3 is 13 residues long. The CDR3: CATGTGGAGELFF.

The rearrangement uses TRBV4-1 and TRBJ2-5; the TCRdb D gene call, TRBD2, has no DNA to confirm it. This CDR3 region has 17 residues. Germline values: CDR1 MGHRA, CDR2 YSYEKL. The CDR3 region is CASSQVAGVSFGETQYF.

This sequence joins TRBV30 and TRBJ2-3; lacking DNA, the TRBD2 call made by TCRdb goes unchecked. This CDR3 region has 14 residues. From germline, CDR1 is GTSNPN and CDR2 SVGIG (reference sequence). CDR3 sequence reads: CAWSRLAGMDTQYF.

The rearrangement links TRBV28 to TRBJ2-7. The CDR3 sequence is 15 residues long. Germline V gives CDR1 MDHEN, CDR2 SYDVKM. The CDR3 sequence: CASSLSQDTDYEQYF.

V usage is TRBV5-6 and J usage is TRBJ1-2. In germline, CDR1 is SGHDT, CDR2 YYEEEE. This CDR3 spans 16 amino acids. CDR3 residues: CASSTPLDTANYGYTF.

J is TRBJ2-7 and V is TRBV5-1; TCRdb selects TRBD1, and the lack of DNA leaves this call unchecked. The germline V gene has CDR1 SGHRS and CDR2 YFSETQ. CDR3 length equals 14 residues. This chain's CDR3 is CASRVDRDNYEQYF.

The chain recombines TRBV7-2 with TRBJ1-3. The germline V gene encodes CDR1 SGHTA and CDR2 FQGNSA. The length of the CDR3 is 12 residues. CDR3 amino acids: CASSSSPYTIYF.

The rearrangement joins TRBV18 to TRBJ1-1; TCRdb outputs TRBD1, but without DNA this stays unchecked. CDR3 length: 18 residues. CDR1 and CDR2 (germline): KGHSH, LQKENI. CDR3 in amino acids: CASSLSPRRTTSDTEAFF.